This TCR beta chain derives from a study of post-analysis software for immune sequencing data. Overall study findings and caveats: Those samples that were prepared in the same batch co-clustered strongly by F measure. With TRBV5-6, TRBV5-1 and TRBV20-1 included, roughly five TRBV segments were more frequent in patients than in controls.

Looked up from germline, CDR1 is LGHDT and CDR2 is YNNKEL (reference sequence). Between the trimmed V and J ends, which lost 0 bases and 0 bases, there was a span of 10 bases. The CDR3 loop spans 16 amino acids. For this clonotype: Its antigen is as yet unknown.

Unique-molecular-identifier-tagged TCR beta cDNA libraries were used. Once roughly 0.9 to 10 million T cells were used, hundreds of thousands of cDNA molecules resulted. A single record per CDR3 protein comes from TCRdb applying MiXCR to the PCR reads. The sample lists more than 500,000 distinct CDR3 sequences; 34% were seen once. The sequence derives from a girl between 2 and 17 years old with multiple sclerosis. The chain carries TRBV3-1 and TRBJ2-3; no definite D call. Sequencing used blood. The CDR3: CASSQDGVISTDTQYF. Written as DNA, the CDR3 is TGTGCCAGCAGCCAAGATGGGGTTATTAGCACAGATACGCAGTATTTT.